The 27 T cell receptor beta chains reported below all come from one sample, sequenced in a study of blood T cell repertoires in COVID-19. TCRdb's copy holds only in-frame clones and misses some; the assay was immunoSEQ multiplex PCR. There are some 260,000 clones in the sample; about three quarters occur only once, and more than 2.5% lies in the top ten. Material for sequencing was peripheral blood. Receptor source: a woman over 75 with acute or convalescent COVID-19.

This chain connects TRBV4-1 to TRBJ1-5; 9 nucleotides align to TRBD1. After removal of 0 bases from V and 6 bases from J, the junction contained 3 bases not matched to a gene. The CDR3 totals 15 residues. Per the germline V gene, CDR1 is MGHRA and CDR2 is YSYEKL. CDR3 amino acids: CASSQDGTGTQPQHF. CDR3 bases: TGCGCCAGCAGCCAAGATGGGACAGGGACTCAGCCCCAGCATTTT.

This clone was counted only a few times. The gene calls are TRBV3-1 (or the pseudogene TRBV3-2) and TRBJ2-2; 12 bases agree with TRBD2. CDR3 length: 16 residues. V lost 1 base, J lost 7 bases, and 4 bases stayed unmatched. Germline V lookup: CDR1 LGHDT, CDR2 YNNKEL (reference sequence). CDR3 nucleotide sequence: TGTGCCAGCAGCCAAGCGCCGACTAGCGGGAGCGGGGAGCTGTTTTTT. Amino acid sequence: CASSQAPTSGSGELFF.

The rearrangement links TRBV4-1 to TRBJ1-3; no clear D gene. V gave up 4 bases and J gave up 0 bases, with 7 bases separating them. This CDR3 has 14 amino acids. Germline CDR1 and CDR2: MGHRA and YSYEKL. The CDR3 coding sequence is TGCGCCAGCAGCCGAGGGAGCTCTGGAAACACCATATATTTT. Residues: CASSRGSSGNTIYF.

The chain links TRBV19 to TRBJ2-6; maybe TRBD1 (6 bases). Germline V lookup: CDR1 LNHDA, CDR2 SQIVND (reference sequence). Trimming removed 5 bases from V and 0 bases from J, with 11 bases in between. This CDR3 has 16 amino acids. For the CDR3, the DNA is TGTGCCAGTAGTCAGGGGTTCAGCTCTGGGGCCAACGTCCTGACTTTC. It codes for CASSQGFSSGANVLTF.

The V and J genes are TRBV6-2 or TRBV6-3 and TRBJ2-5; no clear D gene. The V end lost 2 bases, the J end lost 7 bases, and 11 bases lay between the germline ends. CDR3 size: 13 residues. Germline CDR1 is MNHEY and CDR2 is SVGEGT. The DNA of the CDR3 is TGTGCCAGCAGTTACGTCTATTCGGGGACCCAGTACTTC. It yields the protein CASSYVYSGTQYF.

This sequence joins TRBV29-1 and TRBJ2-5, with D possibly matching TRBD2 (5 bases). CDR1 is SQVTM, CDR2 ANQGSEA, per germline. The CDR3 loop spans 12 amino acids. The V and J ends lost 5 bases and 3 bases respectively, with 10 bases between them. CDR3 in amino acids: CSVTTREETQYF. The DNA for the CDR3 is TGCAGCGTTACCACGCGGGAAGAGACCCAGTACTTC.

The chain carries TRBV5-6 and TRBJ2-6, with a tentative D call TRBD2 (6 bases). Germline CDR1 SGHDT, CDR2 YYEEEE. The length of the CDR3 is 16 residues. The V end was cut by 4 bases, the J end by 2 bases, with 13 bases between. The chain's CDR3 is CASSARRATGANVLTF. CDR3 bases: TGTGCCAGCAGCGCCCGGAGGGCCACTGGGGCCAACGTCCTGACTTTC.

This clone was counted a few times. The CDR3: CASSSGIGGELFF. Here the CDR3 DNA reads TGTGCCAGCAGCTCAGGAATAGGCGGGGAGCTGTTTTTT. The chain has TRBV11-3 and TRBJ2-2; the D is unclear. Germline V gene sequence: CDR1 SGHNT, CDR2 YENEEA. The CDR3 spans 13 residues. The V end was cut by 4 bases, the J end by 7 bases, with 10 bases between.

This sequence joins TRBV6-5 and TRBJ1-4; D is undetermined. The CDR3 runs 14 residues. V was cut by 5 bases and J by 7 bases, with 14 bases left in between. The germline gives CDR1 MNHEY, CDR2 SVGAGI. The CDR3 coding sequence is TGTGCCAGCAGTCCCCGACTAGAAGGTGAAAAACTGTTTTTT. Its protein product is CASSPRLEGEKLFF.

V gene TRBV4-3 combines with J gene TRBJ2-1; 14 nucleotides agree with TRBD2. Germline CDR1 and CDR2: LGHNA and YSLEER. Unmatched junction bases numbered 5, after V lost 3 bases and J lost 4 bases. The length of the CDR3 is 17 residues. CDR3 coding DNA: TGCGCCAGCAGCCACCGGACTAGCGGGGGGAAATACAATGAGCAGTTCTTC. Translation gives CASSHRTSGGKYNEQFF.

The V call is TRBV10-1, the J call TRBJ2-1; 13 positions match TRBD2. The CDR3 has 15 residues. Germline V gives CDR1 WNHNN, CDR2 SYGVQD (reference sequence). V shed 3 bases and J 5 bases; nucleotides not matched to a gene: 1. CDR3 coding DNA: TGCGCCAGCAGTGAACTAGCGGGGGGGAACAATGAGCAGTTCTTC. Its protein is CASSELAGGNNEQFF.

V is TRBV15 and J is TRBJ2-1; maybe TRBD2 (6 bases). CDR1 is LNHNV and CDR2 is YYDKDF in the germline V gene (reference sequence). CDR3 size: 13 residues. Trimming removed 8 bases from V and 3 bases from J, with 11 bases in between. DNA for the CDR3: TGTGCCACCGTAAAGGACTACTACAATGAGCAGTTCTTC. Translated, it gives CATVKDYYNEQFF.

The genes are TRBV5-8 and TRBJ1-2; D gene uncertain. CDR3 size: 15 residues. Germline V lookup: CDR1 SGHTS, CDR2 YDEGEE. Trimming shortened V by 0 bases and J by 8 bases, and 17 bases separated the two germline ends. In DNA form, the CDR3 reads TGTGCCAGCAGCTTGGGTAGCTCCTATGCGAGGGGCTACACCTTC. Translating gives CASSLGSSYARGYTF. The full variable domain, in which reference TRBV5-8 and TRBJ1-2 provide the parts outside the CDR3, is EAGVTQSPTHLIKTRGQQATLRCSPISGHTSVYWYQQALGLGLQFLLWYDEGEERNRGNFPPRFSGRQFPNYSSELNVNALELEDSALYLCASSLGSSYARGYTFGSGTRLTVV.

The chain carries TRBV19 and TRBJ1-5; D is unclear. The CDR3 has 15 amino acids. CDR1 and CDR2 from the germline V gene are LNHDA and SQIVND (reference sequence). The germline V and J ends were trimmed by 1 base and 3 bases, with 10 bases remaining between them. CDR3 coding DNA: TGTGCCAGTAGTATAGTCCACAGTTTCAATCAGCCCCAGCATTTT. Translated: CASSIVHSFNQPQHF.

The chain employs TRBV19 and TRBJ2-7; 9 nucleotides line up with TRBD2. CDR1 LNHDA and CDR2 SQIVND come from the germline V gene (reference sequence). CDR3 length: 15 residues. After removal of 2 bases from V and 6 bases from J, the junction contained 8 bases not matched to a gene. The CDR3 DNA is TGTGCCAGTAGTATATTCGGCGGGGGGGGCCGCGAGCAGTACTTC. This encodes CASSIFGGGGREQYF.

This clone was detected once. This chain joins TRBV5-5 and TRBJ2-6, with 7 bases lining up with TRBD1. This CDR3 region has 15 residues. The J segment lost 3 bases and the V segment lost 4 bases, leaving 4 bases of the junction unmatched. The germline V gene has CDR1 SGHKS and CDR2 YYEKEE (reference sequence). This CDR3 is CASSPTGVGANVLTF. The CDR3 DNA sequence: TGTGCCAGCAGCCCCACAGGGGTTGGGGCCAACGTCCTGACTTTC.

The chain joins TRBV9 to TRBJ2-7; D perhaps matches TRBD2 (6 bases). Germline-derived CDR1 and CDR2 are SGDLS and YYNGEE. Trimming stripped 4 bases from V and 0 bases from J, with 17 bases between. CDR3 length equals 16 residues. CDR3: CASSTSAGGTSYEQYF. CDR3 bases: TGTGCCAGCAGCACCAGCGCCGGGGGTACCTCCTACGAGCAGTACTTC.

The chain links TRBV7-2 to TRBJ2-7, with 7 bases aligning to TRBD1. CDR3 length equals 14 residues. J lost 5 bases, V lost 2 bases, and 6 bases had no gene match. Germline lookup yields CDR1 SGHTA and CDR2 FQGNSA. The CDR3 DNA follows: TGTGCCAGCAGCTTATATAAGGGGGCCCACGAGCAGTACTTC. This sequence encodes CASSLYKGAHEQYF.

The CDR3 sequence is CASSPQGISPLHF. The CDR3 DNA reads TGTGCCAGCAGCCCACAGGGGATATCACCCCTCCACTTT. V and J are TRBV7-8 and TRBJ1-6, with TRBD1 identical over 7 bases. V was pared by 5 bases and J by 10 bases, with 5 bases of the junction left unmatched. The CDR3 contains 13 residues. The germline V gene has CDR1 SGHVS and CDR2 FQNEAQ.

V gene TRBV24-1 combines with J gene TRBJ2-2; TRBD1 agrees at 7 bases. V was pared by 5 bases and J by 7 bases, with 6 bases of the junction left unmatched. The CDR3 covers 14 residues. CDR1 and CDR2 from the germline V gene are KGHDR and SFDVKD. CDR3 in amino acids: CATSARTGNGELFF. For the CDR3, the DNA is TGTGCCACCAGTGCCAGGACAGGAAACGGGGAGCTGTTTTTT.

The V and J genes are TRBV6-5 and TRBJ1-4; 7 bases are shared with TRBD1. Germline V lookup: CDR1 MNHEY, CDR2 SVGAGI. Trimming took 0 bases from V and 6 from J; bases not matched to a gene: 4. This CDR3 is 15 amino acids long. The CDR3 loop is CASSYSDQGDEKLFF. The CDR3, as DNA: TGTGCCAGCAGTTACTCGGATCAGGGGGATGAAAAACTGTTTTTT.

This clone was found a few times. This rearrangement joins TRBV5-3 to TRBJ2-7; the D is unclear. TRBV5-3 is sorted into the ORF group, with uncertain function. The ends were cut back, 0 bases at V and 2 bases at J, with 3 bases in the middle. The CDR3 sequence is 12 residues long. The DNA for the CDR3 is TGTGCCAGAAGCTTGGACACCTACGAGCAGTACTTC. Residues: CARSLDTYEQYF.

The chain joins TRBV6-6 to TRBJ1-1, with 12 bases aligning to TRBD1. CDR1 is MNHNY and CDR2 is SVGAGI in the germline V gene (reference sequence). This CDR3 spans 15 amino acids. The ends lost 6 bases at V and 6 bases at J; junction bases unmatched: 8. CDR3 in DNA: TGTGCCAGCAGGAAACCGGGACAGGGGGCATCTGAAGCTTTCTTT. Amino acids: CASRKPGQGASEAFF.

The rearrangement joins TRBV5-1 to TRBJ2-2, with 8 bases lining up with TRBD2. The germline V gene has CDR1 SGHRS and CDR2 YFSETQ. J lost 6 bases, V lost 3 bases, and 10 bases had no gene match. The CDR3 length is 16 residues. The CDR3, as DNA: TGCGCCAGCAGCTCCCAGGGGAGCGGGGGTGCCGGGGAGCTGTTTTTT. It yields the protein CASSSQGSGGAGELFF.

V usage is TRBV5-1 and J usage is TRBJ1-6; D ambiguous. This CDR3 has 16 residues. Germline V lookup: CDR1 SGHRS, CDR2 YFSETQ. Trimming cost V 0 bases and J 4 bases, with 11 bases left between them. Here the CDR3 reads CASSLVQRRYNSPLHF. As DNA, the CDR3 is TGCGCCAGCAGCTTGGTTCAACGGAGGTATAATTCACCCCTCCACTTT.

The genes are TRBV5-1 and TRBJ1-1; 7 bases are shared with TRBD1. The CDR3 length is 13 residues. Unmatched junction bases numbered 3, after V lost 0 bases and J lost 7 bases. CDR1 SGHRS and CDR2 YFSETQ come from the germline V gene. CDR3 DNA sequence: TGCGCCAGCAGCTTGGGACAGGGTATTGAAGCTTTCTTT. This encodes CASSLGQGIEAFF.

The genes are TRBV19 and TRBJ1-5; the match to TRBD1 covers 9 bases. This CDR3 has 16 amino acids. Losses at the gene ends were 1 base for V and 7 bases for J; bases not matched to a gene: 8. The V gene's germline CDR1 is LNHDA and CDR2 SQIVND (reference sequence). The CDR3 nucleotides read TGTGCCAGTAGTATAGTGAGGACAGGGGTTGGCCAGCCCCAGCATTTT. It yields the protein CASSIVRTGVGQPQHF. Variable domain in full (rest from reference TRBV19 and TRBJ1-5): DGGITQSPKYLFRKEGQNVTLSCEQNLNHDAMYWYRQDPGQGLRLIYYSQIVNDFQKGDIAEGYSVSREKKESFPLTVTSAQKNPTAFYLCASSIVRTGVGQPQHFGDGTRLSIL.